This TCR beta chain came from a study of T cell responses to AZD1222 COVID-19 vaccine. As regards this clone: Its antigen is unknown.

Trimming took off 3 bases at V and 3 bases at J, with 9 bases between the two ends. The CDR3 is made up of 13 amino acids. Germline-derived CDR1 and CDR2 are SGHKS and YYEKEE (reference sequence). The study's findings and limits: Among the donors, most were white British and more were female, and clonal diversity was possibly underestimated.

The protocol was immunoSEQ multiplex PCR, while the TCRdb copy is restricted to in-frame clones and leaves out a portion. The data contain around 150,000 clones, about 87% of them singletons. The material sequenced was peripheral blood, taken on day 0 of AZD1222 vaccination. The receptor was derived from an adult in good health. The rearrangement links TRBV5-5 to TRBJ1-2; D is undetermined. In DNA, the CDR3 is TGTGCCAGCAGCTCCTACAGTGACTATGGCTACACCTTC. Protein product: CASSSYSDYGYTF.